This T cell receptor (beta chain) derives from a study of blood T cells in healthy people across ages. As for this clonotype: No antigen is known for it.

This CDR3 is built from 17 residues. V lost 1 base to trimming and J lost 2 bases, with 18 bases between them. CDR1 SNHLY and CDR2 FYNNEI come from the germline V gene. Together with a sample-barcoded 5' primer, a J-beta primer mix was included in a second PCR lasting 7 to 11 cycles. TCRdb re-analysed the 5' RACE reads in MiXCR, keeping a single row per CDR3 protein. The table has roughly 800,000 distinct CDR3 sequences, about 62% seen once; the top ten hold approximately 23%. Individuals who donated were healthy Caucasians from Russia aged about 6 to 100. Findings and limits, study-wide: A roughly linear fall in TCR beta diversity per million T cells was seen with increasing age.

V usage is TRBV2 and J usage is TRBJ2-7; a possible D gene is TRBD1 (6 bases). Sequencing was done on a sample of blood. The receptor was derived from a young man in good health. The CDR3 sequence: CASSEVGLGAEAYEQYF. The DNA of the CDR3 is TGTGCCAGCAGTGAAGTGGGTTTGGGGGCTGAGGCCTACGAGCAGTACTTC.